This record concerns one T cell receptor (beta chain) sequence. The antigen it binds to is not known. Base qualities are missing; no much larger clone stands one base away. This sample was taken from a study of blood T cell repertoires in COVID-19 (TCRdb year 2020). At the level of the whole study: Samples from collaborators originated in the United States, Italy and Spain and spanned both the acute and convalescent phases of COVID-19. Nearly every sample came with metadata listing a de-identified subject ID, COVID-19 status, age in years and sex. Samples were obtained from the ongoing ImmuneRACE study (first 160 participants) and from over 1,000 subjects provided by 6 global collaborators. Where available, HLA class I and class II types were taken from metadata supplied by the sample provider and were not determined by assay-based typing. Deeply sampled blood TCRbeta repertoires from subjects exposed to, actively infected with, or recovered from COVID-19 were included in the dataset. The prospective study material was composed of cDNA or gDNA derived from T cells, B-cell-depleted T cells, or PBMCs. The repertoires were made available in a free public database intended to serve as a resource for research on the immune response to SARS-CoV-2.

The paper as a whole reports these results and caveats: The quantity of clinical and demographic metadata differed by source and by participant and was supplied without curation.

The immunoSEQ Assay, a bias-controlled multiplex PCR, was used to amplify TCRbeta CDR3 regions from genomic DNA. The paper's processing steps were these. The number of nucleated cells in each sample was estimated from the amplification of reference gene primers within the assay. To quantify the absolute abundance of each unique TCRbeta CDR3 rearrangement, sequence reads were collapsed and filtered. For each sample, productive Simpson clonality was calculated as the square root of Simpson's diversity index across productive rearrangements. As stored in TCRdb, this immuneACCESS dataset retains in-frame rearrangements with V and J assigned. A fraction of the clones does not appear; measured against another copy, unresolved V genes explain less than half of the discrepancy, and the remainder lacks a known reason. The V and J calls and clone size were taken over from that table, and D and trimming were inferred from the DNA. For this sample the table gives approximately 360,000 clones, of which 85% to 90% were detected only once. In total, the top ten clones hold around 7% of the sample.

For CDR1 and CDR2, the germline V gene lists MGHRA and YSYEKL. V and J are trimmed by 3 bases and 1 base, and the gene matches miss 6 bases of the junction. The CDR3, cysteine through phenylalanine, is 16 amino acids long. Solely the CDR3 DNA is kept, with 48 bases framed from the first base. Whole blood was collected in K2EDTA tubes by collaborating institutions according to the institutions' own protocols. For TCRbeta analysis, collaborators shipped samples as frozen whole blood, isolated PBMCs, or DNA extracted from either of those sample types. Recombination joined TRBV4-1 with TRBJ2-3, and 8 junctional nucleotides match TRBD2. Input material: peripheral blood. The receptor was derived from a man between 18 and 35 years old with active or convalescent COVID-19. The nucleotide sequence is given as TGCGCCAGCAGCCACAAACGGGGGGGAGGCACAGATACGCAGTATTTT. Its translation is CASSHKRGGGTDTQYF.